This TCR beta chain was recovered during a study of T cells after yellow fever vaccination. Study as a whole: The authors prepared low-cell-number fractions using SMART-Seq v4 Ultra Low Input. Study observations and caveats: A small proportion of clonotypes was detected in both the CD4 and CD8 compartments. Booster sampling recovered most clones from primary vaccination (96% CD4, around 88% CD8).

V dropped 5 bases and J dropped 5 bases, with 17 bases sitting between them. This CDR3 has 15 amino acids. Germline lookup yields CDR1 SGHTA and CDR2 FQGNSA. Notes on this clonotype: Its antigen is as yet unknown.

Each CDR3 protein is one row after TCRdb ran MiXCR on the 5' RACE reads. Found here are just under 600,000 distinct CDR3 sequences, roughly 12% of them singletons; the top ten hold 11% to 15%. This chain links TRBV7-2 with TRBJ2-3, with D tentatively TRBD1 or TRBD2 (6 bases each). The sample here was PBMCs, taken on the day of the yellow fever booster vaccination. This clonotype originated in a man aged 25-45 years who received the YFV17D yellow fever vaccine. CDR3 sequence reads: CASSPSRGARDTQYF. The CDR3 nucleotides are TGTGCCAGCAGCCCAAGTAGGGGGGCAAGAGATACGCAGTATTTT.